This T cell receptor (beta chain) derives from a study of shared clonotypes between healthy human individuals. Study results and limitations: Among the subsets, naive ones generally showed larger estimated richness than memory ones. It was anticipated that sequencing depth would influence how many clonotypes donors shared.

As regards this clone: Its antigen is unidentified.

CD8 cells regarded as naive lacked CD45RO, were positively chosen for CCR7, and omitted terminally differentiated effector memory CD45RA+ cells. The data were produced by immunoSEQ multiplex PCR, yet TCRdb's version contains in-frame clones alone and is incomplete. The sample carries hundreds of thousands of clones, approximately 96% recorded once. J was trimmed by 1 base and V by 5 bases; bases with no gene match: 8. The germline CDR1 and CDR2 sequences are SGHRS and YFSETQ. This CDR3 has 15 residues. This sequence joins TRBV5-1 and TRBJ1-2, with TRBD1 matching 7 bases. What was sequenced was naive CD8+ T cells sorted from blood. The receptor was isolated from a woman aged 25-40 years in good health. The CDR3 sequence is CASSGGQIDNYGYTF. The CDR3 coding sequence is TGCGCCAGCAGTGGGGGACAGATAGATAACTATGGCTACACCTTC.